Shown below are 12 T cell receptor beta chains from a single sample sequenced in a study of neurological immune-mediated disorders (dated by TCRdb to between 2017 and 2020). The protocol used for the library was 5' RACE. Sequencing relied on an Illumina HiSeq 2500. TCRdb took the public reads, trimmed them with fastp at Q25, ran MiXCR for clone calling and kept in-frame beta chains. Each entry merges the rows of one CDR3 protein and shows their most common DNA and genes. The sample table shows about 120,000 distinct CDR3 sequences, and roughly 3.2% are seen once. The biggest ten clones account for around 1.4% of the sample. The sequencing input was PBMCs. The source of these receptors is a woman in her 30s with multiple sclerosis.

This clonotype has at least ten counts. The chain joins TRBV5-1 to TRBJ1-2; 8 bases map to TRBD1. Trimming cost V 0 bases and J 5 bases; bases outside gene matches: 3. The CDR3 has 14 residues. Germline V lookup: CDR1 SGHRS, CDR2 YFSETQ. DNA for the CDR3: TGCGCCAGCAGCTTGGGGACAGGGTCTTATGGCTACACCTTC. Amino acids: CASSLGTGSYGYTF.

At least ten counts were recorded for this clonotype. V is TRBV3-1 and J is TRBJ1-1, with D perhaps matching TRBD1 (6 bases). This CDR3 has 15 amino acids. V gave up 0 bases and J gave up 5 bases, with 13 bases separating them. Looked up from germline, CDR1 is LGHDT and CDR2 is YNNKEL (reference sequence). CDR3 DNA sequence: TGTGCCAGCAGCCAAGATTTCCTCGACAGGACTGAAGCTTTCTTT. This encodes CASSQDFLDRTEAFF. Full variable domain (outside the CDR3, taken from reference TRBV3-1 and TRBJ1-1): DTAVSQTPKYLVTQMGNDKSIKCEQNLGHDTMYWYKQDSKKFLKIMFSYNNKELIINETVPNRFSPKSPDKAHLNLHINSLELGDSAVYFCASSQDFLDRTEAFFGQGTRLTVV.

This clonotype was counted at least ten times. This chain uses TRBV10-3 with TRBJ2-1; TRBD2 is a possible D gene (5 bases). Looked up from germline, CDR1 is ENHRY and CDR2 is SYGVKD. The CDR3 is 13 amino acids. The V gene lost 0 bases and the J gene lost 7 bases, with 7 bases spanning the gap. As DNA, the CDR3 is TGTGCCATCAGTGAGTCGGAGGCAAATGAGCAGTTCTTC. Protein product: CAISESEANEQFF.

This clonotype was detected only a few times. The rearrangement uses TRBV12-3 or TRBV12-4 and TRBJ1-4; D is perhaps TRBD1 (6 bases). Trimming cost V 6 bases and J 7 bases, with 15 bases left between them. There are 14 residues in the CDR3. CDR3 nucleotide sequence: TGTGCCAGCAGGCCGGGACAACTGACTGAAAAACTGTTTTTT. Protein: CASRPGQLTEKLFF.

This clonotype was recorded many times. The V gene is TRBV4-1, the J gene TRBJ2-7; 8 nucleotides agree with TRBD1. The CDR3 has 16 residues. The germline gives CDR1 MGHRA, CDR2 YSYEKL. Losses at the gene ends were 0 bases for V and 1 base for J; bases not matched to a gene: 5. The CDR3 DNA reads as TGCGCCAGCAGCCAAGATCTTACAGGGGGGTCCTACGAGCAGTACTTC. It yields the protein CASSQDLTGGSYEQYF.

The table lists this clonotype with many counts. CDR3 DNA sequence: TGCGCCAGCAGCTTGGAGGGCCGAGCCTACGAGCAGTACTTC. Translated, it gives CASSLEGRAYEQYF. The V call is TRBV5-1, the J call TRBJ2-7, with D unresolved. V lost 0 bases and J lost 2, with 9 bases in between. This CDR3 is built from 14 residues. Germline V gene data show CDR1 as SGHRS and CDR2 as YFSETQ.

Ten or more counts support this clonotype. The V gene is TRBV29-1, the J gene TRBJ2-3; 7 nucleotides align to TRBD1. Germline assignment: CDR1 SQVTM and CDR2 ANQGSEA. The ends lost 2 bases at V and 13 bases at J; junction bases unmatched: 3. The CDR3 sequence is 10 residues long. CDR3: CSVEKGAEYF. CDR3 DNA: TGCAGCGTTGAAAAGGGGGCTGAGTATTTT.

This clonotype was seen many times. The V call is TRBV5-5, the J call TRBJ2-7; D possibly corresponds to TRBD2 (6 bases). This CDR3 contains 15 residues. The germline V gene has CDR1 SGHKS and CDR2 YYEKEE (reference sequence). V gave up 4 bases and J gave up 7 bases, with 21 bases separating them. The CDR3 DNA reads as TGTGCCAGCAGCGCGCAAGCGGGCCCCCTAGGAGAGCAGTACTTC. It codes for CASSAQAGPLGEQYF.

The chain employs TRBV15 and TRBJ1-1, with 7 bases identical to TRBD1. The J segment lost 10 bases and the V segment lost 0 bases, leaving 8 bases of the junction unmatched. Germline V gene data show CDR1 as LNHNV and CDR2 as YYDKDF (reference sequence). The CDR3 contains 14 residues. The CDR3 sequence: CATSRDIQGGAAFF. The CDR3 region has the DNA TGTGCCACCAGCAGAGATATTCAGGGGGGGGCAGCTTTCTTT.

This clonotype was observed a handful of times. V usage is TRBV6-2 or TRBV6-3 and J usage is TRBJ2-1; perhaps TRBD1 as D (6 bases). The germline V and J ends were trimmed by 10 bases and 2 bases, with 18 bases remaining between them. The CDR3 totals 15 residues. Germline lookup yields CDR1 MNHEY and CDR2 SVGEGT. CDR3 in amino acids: CATRTVGMTYNEQFF. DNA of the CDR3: TGTGCCACCAGGACAGTGGGAATGACCTACAATGAGCAGTTCTTC.

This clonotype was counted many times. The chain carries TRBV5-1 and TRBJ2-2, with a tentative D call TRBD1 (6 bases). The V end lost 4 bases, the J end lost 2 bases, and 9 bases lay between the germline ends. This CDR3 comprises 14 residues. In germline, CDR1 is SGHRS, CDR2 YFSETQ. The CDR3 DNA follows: TGCGCCAGCAGCCGGGACACCAACACCGGGGAGCTGTTTTTT. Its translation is CASSRDTNTGELFF.

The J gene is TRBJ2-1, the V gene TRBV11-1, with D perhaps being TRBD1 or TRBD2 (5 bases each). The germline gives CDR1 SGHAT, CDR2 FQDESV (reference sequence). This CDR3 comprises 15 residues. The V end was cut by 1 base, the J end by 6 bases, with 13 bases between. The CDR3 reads CASSLGGGRLNEQFF. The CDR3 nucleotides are TGTGCCAGCAGCTTAGGTGGGGGTAGGCTCAATGAGCAGTTCTTC.